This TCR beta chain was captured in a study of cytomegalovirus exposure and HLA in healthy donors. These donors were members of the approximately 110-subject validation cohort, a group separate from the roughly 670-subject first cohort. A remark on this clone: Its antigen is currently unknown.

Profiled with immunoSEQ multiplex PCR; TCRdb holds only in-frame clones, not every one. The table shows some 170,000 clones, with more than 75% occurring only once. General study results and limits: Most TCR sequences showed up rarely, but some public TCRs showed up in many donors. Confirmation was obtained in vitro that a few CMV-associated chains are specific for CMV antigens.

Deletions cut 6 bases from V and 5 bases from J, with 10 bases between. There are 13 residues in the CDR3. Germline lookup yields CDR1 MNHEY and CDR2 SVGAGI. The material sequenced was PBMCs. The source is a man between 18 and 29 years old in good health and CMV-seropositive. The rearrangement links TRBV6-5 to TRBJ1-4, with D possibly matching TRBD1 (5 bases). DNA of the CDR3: TGTGCCAGCAGGGGGGGTGAGAATGAAAAACTGTTTTTT. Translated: CASRGGENEKLFF.